The TCR beta chain under discussion was sequenced for a study of T cells in Graves' hyperthyroidism and ophthalmopathy. Study-level results: Most thyroid clonotypes with frequency above 0.001 were detected in blood.

Exclusions: uncontrolled infection, other autoimmune disease, pregnancy, lactation. Any symptoms of ophthalmopathy came after the first hyperthyroidism diagnosis, from which the blood sample dates. Comment on this clonotype: Antigen unknown.

With 0 bases clipped from V and 5 bases from J, the junction kept 18 bases outside the gene matches. CDR1 and CDR2 (germline): ENHRY, SYGVKD. CDR3 length equals 19 residues. The source material, RNA transcripts, was used to amplify TCR beta CDR3 regions. When the TCR CDR3 underwent first-round RT-PCR, the HTBI primer set was used. TCRdb analysed the multiplex PCR reads with MiXCR anew, one entry per CDR3 protein. The sample shows fewer than 900,000 distinct CDR3 sequences, 18% of them seen only once. V is TRBV10-3 and J is TRBJ2-5; 7 bases align to TRBD2. Specimen: blood. The receptor was derived from a woman between 50 and 59 years old with Graves' hyperthyroidism that later progressed to Graves' ophthalmopathy. The CDR3 protein is CAISESTYGDYGFVETQYF. CDR3 nucleotides: TGTGCCATCAGTGAGTCGACGTATGGGGACTACGGTTTCGTGGAGACCCAGTACTTC.